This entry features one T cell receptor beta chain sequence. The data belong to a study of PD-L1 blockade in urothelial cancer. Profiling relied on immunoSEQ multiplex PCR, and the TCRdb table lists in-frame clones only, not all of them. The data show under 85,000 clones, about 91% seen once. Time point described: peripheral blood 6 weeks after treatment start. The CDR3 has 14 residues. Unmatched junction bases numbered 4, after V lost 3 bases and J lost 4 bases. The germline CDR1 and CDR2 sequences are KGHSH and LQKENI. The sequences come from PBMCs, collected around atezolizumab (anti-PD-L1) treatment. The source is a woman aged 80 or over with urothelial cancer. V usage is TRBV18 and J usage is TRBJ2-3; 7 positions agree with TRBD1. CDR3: CASSPLTGPDTQYF. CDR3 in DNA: TGTGCCAGCTCACCCTTGACAGGGCCAGATACGCAGTATTTT.